The 31 T cell receptor beta chains in this list originate from one sample, sequenced in a study of blood T cell dynamics during melanoma immunotherapy. The time point was: week 3, after first cycle of checkpoint inhibitor. The data were produced by immunoSEQ multiplex PCR, yet TCRdb's version contains in-frame clones alone and is incomplete. The sample records more than 8,500 clones, 87% being singletons. Here the sequenced sample was blood, taken from a patient treated with checkpoint blockade. The receptors were gathered from a human donor with melanoma.

V gene TRBV7-6 combines with J gene TRBJ2-7; 8 nucleotides align to TRBD1. The CDR3 totals 13 residues. Germline V gene data show CDR1 as SGHVS and CDR2 as FNYEAQ. With V trimmed by 1 base and J by 11 bases, 7 bases remained unmatched. The CDR3 coding sequence is TGTGCCAGCAGCTTAGACCCCGGACAGGGAAAGTACTTC. This sequence encodes CASSLDPGQGKYF.

The chain uses TRBV21-1 and TRBJ1-5. TRBV21-1 is reported as a pseudogene. CDR3 size: 12 residues. The CDR3 region is CASRRTRQPQHF. CDR3 coding DNA: TGTGCCAGCAGGCGAACGCGGCAGCCCCAGCATTTT.

The genes are TRBV7-2 and TRBJ2-7; no definite D call. There are 14 residues in the CDR3. CDR1 and CDR2 (germline): SGHTA, FQGNSA. V shed 1 base and J shed 3 bases, with 10 bases lying between them. The CDR3 DNA is TGTGCCAGCAGCTTAGAGGGCGGCCTCTACGAGCAGTACTTC. Its protein product is CASSLEGGLYEQYF.

The rearrangement joins TRBV4-2 to TRBJ2-1; D is possibly TRBD1 or TRBD2 (6 bases each). This CDR3 contains 17 residues. Germline CDR1 is LGHNA and CDR2 is YNFKEQ. Trimming cost V 0 bases and J 2 bases, with 14 bases left between them. In nucleotides, the CDR3 is TGTGCCAGCAGCCAAGATGTGCCCGGGGGCCCCTACAATGAGCAGTTCTTC. Its translation is CASSQDVPGGPYNEQFF.

The CDR3 is CASSLGVRRGETQYF. CDR3 bases: TGTGCCAGCAGCTTAGGCGTCAGGCGGGGAGAGACCCAGTACTTC. V gene TRBV13 combines with J gene TRBJ2-5, with D maybe TRBD2 (6 bases). This CDR3 is built from 15 residues. CDR1 and CDR2 from the germline V gene are PRHDT and FYEKMQ (reference sequence). V was cut by 0 bases and J by 4 bases, with 12 bases left in between. Full variable domain (remainder filled in from reference TRBV13 and TRBJ2-5): AAGVIQSPRHLIKEKRETATLKCYPIPRHDTVYWYQQGPGQDPQFLISFYEKMQSDKGSIPDRFSAQQFSDYHSELNMSSLELGDSALYFCASSLGVRRGETQYFGPGTRLLVL.

This clone was recorded once. This chain uses TRBV29-1 with TRBJ2-1, with 7 bases aligning to TRBD1. Germline V gene data show CDR1 as SQVTM and CDR2 as ANQGSEA. CDR3 length equals 12 residues. The V segment lost 7 bases and the J segment 7 bases; nucleotides outside the gene matches: 7. This CDR3 reads CSDLQGRNEQFF. For the CDR3, the DNA is TGCAGCGACCTACAGGGGCGGAATGAGCAGTTCTTC.

The chain couples TRBV25-1 to TRBJ1-2, with D possibly being TRBD1 (5 bases). Trimming cost V 3 bases and J 10 bases, with 9 bases left between them. The CDR3 runs to 11 residues. Germline V lookup: CDR1 MGHDK, CDR2 SYGVNS. The CDR3 loop reads CASSESRDYTF. CDR3 in DNA: TGTGCCAGCAGTGAGTCCAGGGACTACACCTTC.

The V call is TRBV5-1, the J call TRBJ1-6; no firm D call. Germline V lookup: CDR1 SGHRS, CDR2 YFSETQ. The CDR3 runs 13 residues. Deletions cut 0 bases from V and 13 bases from J, with 11 bases between. CDR3 bases: TGCGCCAGCAGCTTGGGAGACCGCGGCCCCCTCCACTTT. It is translated as CASSLGDRGPLHF.

V gene TRBV19 combines with J gene TRBJ2-2, with 7 positions matching TRBD1. Germline CDR1 reads LNHDA; CDR2 reads SQIVND (reference sequence). The junction had 4 bases not matched to a gene; V was cut back by 5 bases and J by 4 bases. This CDR3 contains 14 residues. The DNA for the CDR3 is TGTGCCAGTAGTGCGACAGGGACCACCGGGGAGCTGTTTTTT. It translates to CASSATGTTGELFF.

The chain uses TRBV19 and TRBJ2-3; a possible D gene is TRBD1 (8 bases). This CDR3 has 15 residues. Trimming removed 4 bases from V and 2 bases from J, with 13 bases in between. Germline CDR1 is LNHDA and CDR2 is SQIVND (reference sequence). The CDR3 DNA follows: TGTGCCAGTAGTAGAACAGGGGGGGCCACAGATACGCAGTATTTT. This codes for CASSRTGGATDTQYF.

The chain recombines TRBV6-5 with TRBJ2-3; 9 bases line up with TRBD1. The CDR3 spans 14 residues. With 8 bases clipped from V and 3 bases from J, the junction kept 6 bases outside the gene matches. Looked up from germline, CDR1 is MNHEY and CDR2 is SVGAGI. This CDR3 reads CASGDRVFTDTQYF. The DNA for the CDR3 is TGTGCCAGCGGGGACAGGGTCTTTACAGATACGCAGTATTTT.

The chain is built from TRBV6-4 and TRBJ2-6; D is perhaps TRBD1 (5 bases). Germline CDR1 is MRHNA and CDR2 is SNTAGT. Trimming removed 0 bases from V and 2 bases from J, with 8 bases in between. The length of the CDR3 is 16 residues. The CDR3 DNA is TGTGCCAGCAGTGACTCAGGGGTTCCTGGGGCCAACGTCCTGACTTTC. It encodes CASSDSGVPGANVLTF.

J is TRBJ2-1 and V is TRBV4-2, with 8 bases fitting TRBD2. This CDR3 spans 17 amino acids. Germline assignment: CDR1 LGHNA and CDR2 YNFKEQ. V was pared by 0 bases and J by 2 bases, with 6 bases of the junction left unmatched. DNA of the CDR3: TGTGCCAGCAGCCAAGAGCTTTCGGGGGGGGCCTACAATGAGCAGTTCTTC. Translated, it gives CASSQELSGGAYNEQFF.

This clone appeared once. The V and J genes are TRBV30 and TRBJ2-7, with TRBD2 matching over 9 bases. CDR3 length: 14 residues. V gave up 0 bases and J gave up 10 bases; unmatched junction bases: 10. CDR1 and CDR2 (germline): GTSNPN, SVGIG (reference sequence). The CDR3 nucleotides read TGTGCCTGGAGTGTACTGAATAGCGGGGGCTATCAGTACTTC. As protein: CAWSVLNSGGYQYF. The variable domain in full, with the rest retrieved from reference TRBV30 and TRBJ2-7, is SQTIHQWPATLVQPVGSPLSLECTVEGTSNPNLYWYRQAAGRGLQLLFYSVGIGQISSEVPQNLSASRPQDRQFILSSKKLLLSDSGFYLCAWSVLNSGGYQYFGPGTRLTVT.

There are a few counts of this clone. This chain joins TRBV7-9 and TRBJ1-5; no firm D call. Germline loops: CDR1 SEHNR, CDR2 FQNEAQ (reference sequence). V lost 3 bases, J lost 6 bases, and 6 bases lay in between. The CDR3 spans 12 residues. This CDR3 reads CASSFGGQPQHF. The CDR3 region has the DNA TGTGCCAGCAGCTTCGGCGGTCAGCCCCAGCATTTT.

The chain uses TRBV15 and TRBJ2-1, with 14 bases that match TRBD2. Germline V gene sequence: CDR1 LNHNV, CDR2 YYDKDF (reference sequence). CDR3 length: 19 amino acids. Losses at the gene ends were 2 bases for V and 8 bases for J; bases not matched to a gene: 14. The chain's CDR3 is CATSRPGGLAGGWMDEQFF. The CDR3 coding sequence is TGTGCCACCAGCAGACCCGGCGGACTAGCGGGGGGTTGGATGGATGAGCAGTTCTTC.

V usage is TRBV11-3 and J usage is TRBJ2-7, with a possible D match to TRBD1 (5 bases). V gave up 6 bases and J gave up 4 bases, with 10 bases separating them. Germline CDR1 is SGHNT and CDR2 is YENEEA. The length of the CDR3 is 12 residues. CDR3 sequence reads: CASRPDSYEQYF. In nucleotides, the CDR3 is TGTGCCAGCAGGCCCGACAGTTACGAGCAGTACTTC.

The rearrangement uses TRBV27 and TRBJ2-2, with D possibly being TRBD1 or TRBD2 (5 bases each). V lost 5 bases to trimming and J lost 6 bases, with 16 bases between them. The CDR3 is 15 residues long. In germline, CDR1 is MNHEY, CDR2 SMNVEV (reference sequence). CDR3 amino acids: CASSPRDVIPGELFF. CDR3 nucleotide sequence: TGTGCCAGCAGTCCCCGGGACGTAATCCCCGGGGAGCTGTTTTTT.

This clone appeared a single time. The chain carries TRBV19 and TRBJ1-1; no clear D gene. The germline CDR1 and CDR2 sequences are LNHDA and SQIVND (reference sequence). The CDR3 consists of 14 residues. The ends were cut back, 3 bases at V and 4 bases at J, with 12 bases in the middle. This CDR3 reads CASSISVAITEAFF. For the CDR3, the DNA is TGTGCCAGTAGTATCTCCGTTGCGATCACTGAAGCTTTCTTT.

The chain employs TRBV5-1 and TRBJ2-3, with 11 bases matching TRBD2. The V and J ends lost 0 bases and 1 base, in that order; junction bases with no gene match: 1. This CDR3 comprises 16 residues. Germline V CDR1 and CDR2: SGHRS, YFSETQ. CDR3 bases: TGCGCCAGCAGCTTGGTAGCGGGAGGGGGCACAGATACGCAGTATTTT. Its protein is CASSLVAGGGTDTQYF.

The chain has TRBV6-4 and TRBJ2-2; D possibly corresponds to TRBD2 (6 bases). CDR1 is MRHNA and CDR2 is SNTAGT in the germline V gene. The CDR3 length is 14 residues. V was clipped by 0 bases and J by 6 bases, with 8 bases between them. The CDR3 protein is CASSDSREPGELFF. CDR3 DNA: TGTGCCAGCAGTGACTCCCGGGAGCCCGGGGAGCTGTTTTTT.

The V call is TRBV13, the J call TRBJ2-2; TRBD2 agrees at 13 bases. The V gene end was trimmed by 5 bases and the J gene end by 5 bases; junction bases not matched to a gene: 5. The CDR3 covers 16 residues. The germline CDR1 and CDR2 sequences are PRHDT and FYEKMQ (reference sequence). This CDR3 is CASSLGLAGVTGELFF. The DNA for the CDR3 is TGTGCCAGCAGCCTCGGACTAGCGGGAGTAACCGGGGAGCTGTTTTTT.

The chain links TRBV30 to TRBJ2-3, with 8 nucleotides matching TRBD2. The length of the CDR3 is 14 residues. Looked up from germline, CDR1 is GTSNPN and CDR2 is SVGIG (reference sequence). The junction had 7 bases not matched to a gene; V was cut back by 7 bases and J by 1 base. In nucleotides, the CDR3 is TGTGCCTCGGGGGGGCGCTTTCGCACAGATACGCAGTATTTT. Translating it yields CASGGRFRTDTQYF.

Comment on this clone: One junction end disagrees with the germline gene, perhaps due to a read error. The chain joins TRBV2 to TRBJ1-6; unclear D gene. The germline CDR1 and CDR2 sequences are SNHLY and FYNNEI. There are 11 residues in the CDR3. The CDR3: CAGSEESPLHF. CDR3 DNA: TGTGCCGGCAGTGAAGAATCACCCCTCCACTTT.

For the CDR3, the DNA is TGTGCCAGTAGTATCCAGGGACACTTGAACACTGAAGCTTTCTTT. It encodes CASSIQGHLNTEAFF. This chain connects TRBV19 to TRBJ1-1; tentatively, D is TRBD1 (6 bases). The CDR3 loop spans 15 amino acids. Germline V gene sequence: CDR1 LNHDA, CDR2 SQIVND (reference sequence). V lost 3 bases and J 0 bases, leaving 11 bases between the germline ends.

This rearrangement joins TRBV29-1 to TRBJ2-7; TRBD1 might be the D (6 bases). Germline V gene data show CDR1 as SQVTM and CDR2 as ANQGSEA. V lost 0 bases to trimming and J lost 3 bases, with 12 bases between them. The CDR3 is 14 amino acids. The CDR3 protein is CSVEEQGHRYEQYF. The CDR3 bases are TGCAGCGTTGAAGAGCAGGGGCACCGCTACGAGCAGTACTTC.

The genes are TRBV11-2 and TRBJ1-1, with a tentative D call TRBD1 (5 bases). CDR1 and CDR2 from the germline V gene are SGHAT and FQNNGV. Trimming took off 0 bases at V and 0 bases at J, with 8 bases between the two ends. The CDR3 spans 15 residues. The CDR3 DNA reads as TGTGCCAGCAGCTTAGAAGGGGCGGTGAACACTGAAGCTTTCTTT. Translation gives CASSLEGAVNTEAFF.

The rearrangement joins TRBV29-1 to TRBJ2-3; 12 bases align to TRBD2. With V trimmed by 3 bases and J by 4 bases, 11 bases remained unmatched. This CDR3 region has 17 residues. Germline values: CDR1 SQVTM, CDR2 ANQGSEA. The CDR3 spells CSVDGLAGGEWADTQYF. CDR3 nucleotide sequence: TGCAGCGTTGATGGTCTAGCGGGAGGGGAATGGGCAGATACGCAGTATTTT.

This chain joins TRBV19 and TRBJ2-7; 8 bases are a match to TRBD2. V trimming: 5 bases; J trimming: 6 bases; junction bases outside the gene matches: 9. Germline V CDR1 and CDR2: LNHDA, SQIVND (reference sequence). The CDR3 extends over 14 amino acids. The CDR3 reads CASSFRGGPSEQYF. In DNA form, the CDR3 reads TGTGCCAGTAGTTTCCGCGGGGGGCCCTCCGAGCAGTACTTC.

The rearrangement links TRBV27 to TRBJ1-4; D not certain. The CDR3 totals 15 residues. Between the trimmed V and J ends, which lost 0 bases and 4 bases, there was a span of 9 bases. Germline V CDR1 and CDR2: MNHEY, SMNVEV (reference sequence). This CDR3 is CASSLSFGVNEKLFF. The CDR3 DNA is TGTGCCAGCAGTTTATCATTTGGGGTTAATGAAAAACTGTTTTTT.

This chain connects TRBV11-2 to TRBJ2-3; 9 bases map to TRBD1. Germline V gene sequence: CDR1 SGHAT, CDR2 FQNNGV. V shed 5 bases and J 0 bases; nucleotides not matched to a gene: 3. The CDR3 is 15 amino acids. The CDR3 reads CASSLQGASTDTQYF. DNA of the CDR3: TGTGCCAGCAGCCTACAGGGGGCCAGCACAGATACGCAGTATTTT.